A selection of T cell receptor beta chains follows, all from one sample in a study of blood T cells in healthy people across ages. TCRdb reanalysed the 5' RACE reads using MiXCR and keeps one entry per CDR3 protein. Among around 620,000 distinct CDR3 sequences listed, 25% to 30% were seen once. The sequenced sample was blood. The receptors come from a woman aged 70-85 years in good health. The CDR3 runs from the conserved cysteine through the conserved F or W. Clone size is stated in some rows and not others, as once, few, many or a class when expanded.

size	V	J	length	CDR3
-	TRBV20-1	TRBJ2-7	15	CSARSAGGASYEQYF
few	TRBV20-1	TRBJ1-2	14	CSARTGTVIYGYTF
-	TRBV5-1	TRBJ2-7	13	CASSLARSYEQCF
few	TRBV7-9	TRBJ2-7	14	CASSLGARAYEQYF
many	TRBV20-1	TRBJ1-2	15	CSAVPGPITNYGYTF
few	TRBV29-1	TRBJ2-5	13	CSIGRAPQETQYF
-	TRBV6-5	TRBJ2-5	14	CASSYGQGLGTQYF
few	TRBV3-1	TRBJ1-2	16	CASKKNGWDPVGGYTF
many	TRBV12-3/TRBV12-4	TRBJ2-5	14	CASSPPGRGETQYF
-	TRBV19	TRBJ1-2	16	CASSSRVGGESDGYTF
few	TRBV4-3	TRBJ2-7	14	CASSQDSGPYEQYF
-	TRBV5-1	TRBJ2-5	15	CASAMSGEYQETQYF
-	TRBV7-9	TRBJ2-3	16	CASSLGLFPDTDTQYF
-	TRBV6-5	TRBJ1-4	17	CASSYPDSSGGARKLFF
few	TRBV5-1	-	14	CASSLVLGGNEQFF
-	TRBV29-1	TRBJ2-2	13	CSVRQGSGGELFF
few	TRBV20-1	TRBJ2-3	13	CSGTGRGTDTQYF
few	TRBV9	TRBJ2-7	14	CASSTQVSTYEQYF
few	TRBV29-1	TRBJ2-5	13	CSVERGHQETQYF
-	TRBV4-2	TRBJ2-7	18	CASSQGLAGALGSYEQYF
once	TRBV5-1	TRBJ2-3	16	CASSLKASGASDTQYF
-	TRBV5-5	TRBJ2-5	15	CASSHRTGGMETQYF
once	TRBV5-1	TRBJ1-1	15	CASSLQGVRSAEAFF
-	TRBV6-5	TRBJ2-5	15	CASRRGTSGQETQYF
few	TRBV11-2	TRBJ1-1	14	CASSFKPTGSGTFF
once	TRBV7-9	TRBJ1-2	14	CASSLVTDTYGYTF
-	TRBV7-9	TRBJ1-4	15	CASSSYQGAWEKLFF
few	TRBV20-1	TRBJ2-5	13	CSASAYIGKTQYF
-	TRBV10-3	TRBJ1-5	14	CAISEGLEGQPQHF
-	TRBV3-1	TRBJ2-7	16	CASSQYGGGARYEQYF
-	TRBV5-1	TRBJ1-2	14	CASSPGLSGPGYTF
-	TRBV3-1	TRBJ1-1	15	CASSPLSGMNTEAFF
-	TRBV29-1	TRBJ1-1	12	CSVSRDGLGPFF
-	TRBV20-1	TRBJ2-1	16	CSSYSPGTSSYNEQFF
few	TRBV20-1	TRBJ2-6	17	CSAVPPGTASGANVLTF
few	TRBV20-1	TRBJ2-3	14	CSARGLVSTDTQYF
-	TRBV24-1	TRBJ2-1	16	CATSDFSGLSYNEQFF
-	TRBV3-1	TRBJ2-5	13	CASSQRTVETQYF
few	TRBV3-1	-	14	CASSPRGYVDEQYF
-	TRBV20-1	TRBJ1-2	14	CSASAGAGTYGYTF
many	TRBV7-2	TRBJ2-2	14	CASSLGVATGELFF
-	TRBV20-1	TRBJ2-5	15	CSATHPAGAGETQYF
few	TRBV7-9	TRBJ1-4	15	CASKGEGLRNEKLFF
-	TRBV6-2/TRBV6-3	-	15	CASTPTGRGSYEQYF
-	TRBV11-2	TRBJ2-1	14	CASSLVTSDNEQFF
few	TRBV5-1	TRBJ1-1	15	CASSSAVGEGTEAFF
-	TRBV4-1	TRBJ2-3	15	CASSQRGGDGDTQYF
-	TRBV12-3/TRBV12-4	TRBJ1-1	16	CASSQTLRDRANEAFF
few	TRBV18	TRBJ1-6	16	CASSPPQGVKNSPLHF
-	TRBV29-1	TRBJ1-4	11	CSVWVREKLFF
-	TRBV6-1	TRBJ1-2	14	CASSEIQGESGYTF